The source of this T cell receptor beta chain is a study of CD8+ T cells in alopecia areata. About the study: Tofacitinib therapy took 6 to 18 months; 6 months off drug came after. Whole-study results and caveats: Greater clonality was observed in lesional scalp samples, especially alopecia totalis/universalis, versus normal scalp. Scalp sequencing captures resident alphabeta T cells of normal skin too.

The sample holds a few counts of this clone. Its specificity is unknown. Those with alopecia areata gave lesional scalp punch biopsies and peripheral blood. The germline V gene has CDR1 SQVTM and CDR2 ANQGSEA. CDR3 size: 13 residues. The V gene lost 4 bases and the J gene lost 1 base, with 10 bases spanning the gap. As the sequencing template, cDNA was produced by extracting RNA and reverse transcribing it. The protocol was immunoSEQ multiplex PCR, while the TCRdb copy is restricted to in-frame clones and leaves out a portion. The data show 220,000 or so clones, with approximately 52% seen just once and under 0.5% held by the top ten.

The chain links TRBV29-1 to TRBJ1-1; D not resolved. The clonotype comes from a human donor with alopecia areata. This material consisted of CD4+ T cells sorted from blood, taken at week 0. CDR3 region: CSVAAAQNTEAFF. The CDR3, as DNA: TGCAGCGTTGCAGCAGCGCAGAACACTGAAGCTTTCTTT.